This is a list of T cell receptor beta chains from one sample in a study of cytomegalovirus exposure and HLA in healthy donors. TCRdb's copy holds only in-frame clones and misses some; the assay was immunoSEQ multiplex PCR. The data hold about 160,000 clones, with roughly two thirds observed a single time. Sequencing input: PBMCs. These receptor sequences come from a woman aged 18 to 35 in good health and CMV-seropositive. Both conserved end residues are part of each CDR3. A D gene is named only where the DNA matches it firmly. The listing skips clone size in some rows; elsewhere it reads once, few, many or a size class.

D | J | size | V | DNA | CDR3
TRBD2 | TRBJ2-5 | . | TRBV2 | TGTGCCAGCAAACCTCCTAGCGGGTTGACCCCTAGGGAGCAGTACTTC | CASKPPSGLTPREQYF
TRBD2 | TRBJ2-3 | . | TRBV5-1 | TGCGCCAGCAGCTTGGACGGGACTAGCGGGGGGGCTCGGGATACGCAGTATTTT | CASSLDGTSGGARDTQYF
. | TRBJ2-1 | few | TRBV28 | TGTGCCAGCACCATCGTATCCGGGAATGAGCAGTTCTTC | CASTIVSGNEQFF
. | TRBJ2-6 | few | TRBV5-6 | TGTGCCAGCAGTCCTGGAGGGGCCCGAAGCTCTGGGGCCAACGTCCTGACTTTC | CASSPGGARSSGANVLTF
. | TRBJ2-7 | . | TRBV6-5 | TGTGCCAGCAGTTACAGCGGCCAGTCCTCCGGTCAAGAGCAGTACTTC | CASSYSGQSSGQEQYF
. | TRBJ2-7 | . | TRBV10-2 | TGCGCCAGCAGGGCTTGGGGGCGCGATTACGAGCAGTACTTC | CASRAWGRDYEQYF
. | TRBJ1-3 | . | TRBV2 | TGTGCCAGCCGAAGAGAAGTTGCCTCTGGAAACACCATATATTTT | CASRREVASGNTIYF
TRBD1 | TRBJ1-5 | . | TRBV19 | TGTGCCAGTAGTTCCCCGGACAGGGGGAGCAATCAGCCCCAGCATTTT | CASSSPDRGSNQPQHF
TRBD2 | TRBJ2-1 | . | TRBV7-3 | TGTGCCAGCAGCGTTGGACTAGCGGGGGCCAAGGAGCAGTTCTTC | CASSVGLAGAKEQFF
. | TRBJ1-1 | few | TRBV5-1 | TGCGCCAGCAGCTTCGGGGTTGAAGCTTTCTTT | CASSFGVEAFF
. | TRBJ2-3 | few | TRBV28 | TGTGCCAGCAGTTTCGCGGGATGCACAGATACGCAGTATTTT | CASSFAGCTDTQYF
. | TRBJ2-7 | . | TRBV2 | TGTGCCAGCAGTGGAAAGAGCGCTCCGCTCGAGCAGTACTTC | CASSGKSAPLEQYF
. | TRBJ1-5 | . | TRBV15 | TGTGCCACCAGTTCGGGGGTTGGTAGTCAGCCCCAGCATTTT | CATSSGVGSQPQHF
. | TRBJ1-2 | . | TRBV5-1 | TGCGCCAGCACCCCGGCAGGGTTTGACTATGGCTACACCTTC | CASTPAGFDYGYTF
. | TRBJ2-3 | . | TRBV7-8 | TGTGCCAGCAGCTTACCCCGGGTTTCCACAGATACGCAGTATTTT | CASSLPRVSTDTQYF
TRBD1 | TRBJ1-3 | few | TRBV18 | TGTGCCAGCTCACCTTTGACAGGGAATGGAAACACCATATATTTT | CASSPLTGNGNTIYF
TRBD1 | TRBJ1-2 | . | TRBV28 | TGTGCCAGCAGCTCCGGGGGACAGGGGTCGAAAGAAGACACCTTC | CASSSGGQGSKEDTF
. | TRBJ2-3 | few | TRBV7-8 | TGTGCCAGCAGCTTACGGTCGGATACGCAGTATTTT | CASSLRSDTQYF
TRBD2 | TRBJ2-7 | . | TRBV4-2 | TGTGCCAGCAGTGAGGCTAGCGGGGAAATTTACGAGCAGTACTTC | CASSEASGEIYEQYF
. | TRBJ1-1 | few | TRBV10-3 | TGTGCCATCAGCCCGGACAGTACTTCGAACACTGAAGCTTTCTTT | CAISPDSTSNTEAFF
TRBD2 | TRBJ2-5 | . | TRBV7-6 | TGTGCCAGCAGCTTAGGGGGACTAGCGGGGATAGAGACCCAGTACTTC | CASSLGGLAGIETQYF
. | TRBJ1-2 | once | TRBV7-9 | TGTGCCAGCAGCTTAGCCTCTTCTAACTATGGCTACACCTTC | CASSLASSNYGYTF
TRBD2 | TRBJ2-2 | . | TRBV5-8 | TGTGCCAGCAGCTTTAGCGGGAGTTCCACCGGGGAGCTGTTTTTT | CASSFSGSSTGELFF
TRBD2 | TRBJ2-1 | once | TRBV7-3 | TGTGCCAGCAGTCCCGGGACTAGCGGGTCCTTCTCCTACAATGAGCAGTTCTTC | CASSPGTSGSFSYNEQFF
. | TRBJ2-7 | few | TRBV2 | TGTGCCAGCAGTCTAGACAGCTACGAGCAGTACTTC | CASSLDSYEQYF
. | TRBJ2-3 | . | TRBV2 | TGTGCCAGCAGTGAAGGGCTAACGAGGTGGGATACGCAGTATTTT | CASSEGLTRWDTQYF
. | TRBJ1-6 | . | TRBV9 | TGTGCCAGCAGCGTCGGGATTGGGCGACCCCTCCACTTT | CASSVGIGRPLHF
TRBD1 | TRBJ2-7 | . | TRBV10-3 | TGTGCCATCAGGGGACAGGGTCAGAACTACGAGCAGTACTTC | CAIRGQGQNYEQYF
TRBD1 | TRBJ2-1 | . | TRBV25-1 | TGTGCCAGCAGTAATCCGGGACAGGGGATTAATGAGCAGTTCTTC | CASSNPGQGINEQFF
. | TRBJ1-2 | . | TRBV11-2 | TGTGCCAGCAGCTTAGACAGGCCCCCTCCCGGTCATGGCTACACCTTC | CASSLDRPPPGHGYTF
TRBD1 | TRBJ2-1 | few | TRBV6-5 | TGTGCCAGCAGTTTCGTTCAGGGGGCAGGGGAGCAGTTCTTC | CASSFVQGAGEQFF
. | TRBJ2-1 | . | TRBV5-1 | TGCGCCAGCAGCCCCGTAGCCGGCCGGGATGAGCAGTTCTTC | CASSPVAGRDEQFF
TRBD2 | TRBJ2-1 | . | TRBV28 | TGTGCCAGCAGTTTATTTCCCGGGCTAGCGGGCTTCAACAATGAGCAGTTCTTC | CASSLFPGLAGFNNEQFF
. | TRBJ2-5 | . | TRBV7-9 | TGTGCCAGCAGCTTTATAGGGGTTCAAGAGACCCAGTACTTC | CASSFIGVQETQYF
TRBD1 | TRBJ2-7 | . | TRBV14 | TGTGCCAGCAGCCGGGACAGGGCCTACGAGCAGTACTTC | CASSRDRAYEQYF
TRBD1 | TRBJ2-7 | . | TRBV4-1 | TGCGCCAGCAGCCAAGTGCAGGTTTTGCAGGGGGACTACGAGCAGTACTTC | CASSQVQVLQGDYEQYF
TRBD2 | TRBJ2-3 | . | TRBV7-7 | TGTGCTAGCAGCTTAGGGTTAGCGGGCGCAGATACGCAGTATTTT | CASSLGLAGADTQYF
TRBD1 | TRBJ1-6 | . | TRBV6-5 | TGTGCCAGCAGTCAACAGGGGGCGGGGGGTTCACCCCTCCACTTT | CASSQQGAGGSPLHF
TRBD2 | TRBJ2-1 | . | TRBV15 | TGTGCCACCAGCAGAGGGCCCTTGCTAGCGGGGGAACCGGAGCAGTTCTTC | CATSRGPLLAGEPEQFF
. | TRBJ2-1 | . | TRBV15 | TGTGCCACCAGAGATGAACTAGTCCCATCCTACAATGAGCAGTTCTTC | CATRDELVPSYNEQFF
TRBD1 | TRBJ1-4 | once | TRBV28 | TGTGCCAGCAGTCCCCGGGACAGGGTGAATGAAAAACTGTTTTTT | CASSPRDRVNEKLFF
TRBD1 | TRBJ1-4 | . | TRBV29-1 | TGCAGCGGGGCACAGGGGAAGAACGGAAAACTGTTTTTT | CSGAQGKNGKLFF
TRBD1 | TRBJ2-7 | . | TRBV29-1 | TGCAGCGTCCGTTCCCAGGGGGACGGATACGAGCAGTACTTC | CSVRSQGDGYEQYF
TRBD1 | TRBJ2-7 | . | TRBV4-1 | TGCGCCAGCAGCCAAGTGAAGGACAGGGGGCTTTACGAGCAGTACTTC | CASSQVKDRGLYEQYF
. | TRBJ2-1 | . | TRBV27 | TGTGCCAGCAGTTTATCACGGGTTGGCGTCTACAATGAGCAGTTCTTC | CASSLSRVGVYNEQFF
TRBD1 | TRBJ2-3 | . | TRBV27 | TGTGCCAGCAGATCGGACAGGGGTGGAACAGATACGCAGTATTTT | CASRSDRGGTDTQYF
. | TRBJ2-1 | . | TRBV7-9 | TGTGCCAGCGGTAGTTCCAATGAGCAGTTCTTC | CASGSSNEQFF
TRBD1 | TRBJ2-7 | . | TRBV5-1 | TGCGCCAGCAGCCCACGGGACAGGGCCTACGAGCAGTACTTC | CASSPRDRAYEQYF
. | TRBJ2-7 | . | TRBV5-1 | TGCGCCAGCAGCTTGTTAGCCCCCTACGAGCAGTACTTC | CASSLLAPYEQYF
TRBD1 | TRBJ2-5 | . | TRBV7-6 | TGTGCCAGCAGCGTTGGACAGGGGGATCAGGGGACCCAGTACTTC | CASSVGQGDQGTQYF
. | TRBJ1-5 | . | TRBV28 | TGTGCCGGAACGGGGTGGGGTAGCAATCAGCCCCAGCATTTT | CAGTGWGSNQPQHF
TRBD1 | TRBJ2-5 | . | TRBV4-3 | TGCGCCAGCAGCCAAGATCCCGGCTGGACAGGGCGGGTGACCCAGTACTTC | CASSQDPGWTGRVTQYF